This TCR beta chain was sequenced for a study of cytomegalovirus exposure and HLA in healthy donors. Primers: 60 Vbeta forward and 13 Jbeta reverse. Sequenced by immunoSEQ multiplex PCR; TCRdb stores in-frame clones only, minus some. The profile shows 120,000 or so clones, around 72% of them singletons. Concerning this clone: The target antigen is unknown.

Findings and caveats of the study: Three CMV-associated chains proved CMV antigen-specific in vitro. A missense DCLRE1C variant was associated with V- and J-gene trimming of TCR beta chains in a later analysis, and an independent cohort replicated the association. The dataset shows that most TCR sequences were rare, while some public TCRs occurred in many donors. The study recorded 150 to 200 TCR beta chains that were cytomegalovirus-associated.

The J segment lost 4 bases and the V segment lost 10 bases, leaving 15 bases of the junction unmatched. The CDR3 extends over 15 amino acids. The germline CDR1 and CDR2 sequences are SGHNT and YYREEE (reference sequence). The sequenced material came from PBMCs. The rearrangement uses TRBV5-4 and TRBJ2-3; 7 positions agree with TRBD2. The clonotype originates from a man between 25 and 39 years old in good health and CMV-seronegative. The CDR3 is CAAKLGGIPSDTQYF. The CDR3 coding sequence is TGTGCCGCTAAACTGGGGGGGATTCCCTCAGATACGCAGTATTTT.